This T cell receptor beta chain is from a study of cytomegalovirus exposure and HLA in healthy donors. Study-wide findings and caveats: Follow-up analysis found HLA locus-dependent TCR association rates, highest for DRB1 and lowest for HLA-C. Most TCR beta V segments were productive about 87% or about 30% of the time in an earlier analysis. In vitro data verified a few CMV-associated chains as specific for CMV antigens. TCR beta sequences reportedly predicted most subjects' HLA-A and HLA-B alleles accurately.

In the PCR, 60 Vbeta and 13 Jbeta primers were used. Repertoires were generated with immunoSEQ multiplex PCR, while TCRdb's copy carries only in-frame clones and drops some. The table lists fewer than 200,000 clones, approximately 80% of them singletons, with approximately 0.47% in the top ten. In germline, CDR1 is SGHTA, CDR2 FQGNSA. The V end lost 3 bases, the J end lost 8 bases, and 11 bases lay between the germline ends. The CDR3 loop spans 13 amino acids. A word on this clone: Its antigen is still unknown.

This chain links TRBV7-2 with TRBJ2-1, with D perhaps TRBD1 (6 bases). The sequence derives from a woman between 45 and 60 years old in good health and CMV-seronegative. Sequencing was done on a sample of PBMCs. This chain's CDR3 is CASSFAGEDEQFF. Here the CDR3 DNA reads TGTGCCAGCAGCTTTGCAGGGGAAGATGAGCAGTTCTTC.